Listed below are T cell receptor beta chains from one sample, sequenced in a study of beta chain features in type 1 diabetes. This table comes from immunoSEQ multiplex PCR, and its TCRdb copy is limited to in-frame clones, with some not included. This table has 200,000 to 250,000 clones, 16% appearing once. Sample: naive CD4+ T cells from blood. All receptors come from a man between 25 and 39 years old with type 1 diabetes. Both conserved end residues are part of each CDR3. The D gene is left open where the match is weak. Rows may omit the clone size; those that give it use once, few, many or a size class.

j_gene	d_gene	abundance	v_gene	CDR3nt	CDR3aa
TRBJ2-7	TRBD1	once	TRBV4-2	TGTGCCAGCAGCCAAGAGGGGGACAGGGCACGGGAGCAGTACTTC	CASSQEGDRAREQYF
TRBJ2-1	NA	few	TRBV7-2	TGTGCCAGCAGCATAACAGGGCCTAGCTCCTACAATGAGCAGTTCTTC	CASSITGPSSYNEQFF
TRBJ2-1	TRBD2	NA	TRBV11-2	TGTGCCAGCAGCTTAGGGACTAGCGGGGCCCCATCCTACAATGAGCAGTTCTTC	CASSLGTSGAPSYNEQFF
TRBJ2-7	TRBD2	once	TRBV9	TGTGCCAGCAGCACCCAGGGAGTGTTAGCGGGAGCAGCCCACGAGCAGTACTTC	CASSTQGVLAGAAHEQYF
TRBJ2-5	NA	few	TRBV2	TGTGCCAGCACCCGGGAGCAAGAGACCCAGTACTTC	CASTREQETQYF
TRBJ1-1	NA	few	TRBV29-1	TGCAGCGTTGGACGGCCGAAGGAAGCTTTCTTT	CSVGRPKEAFF
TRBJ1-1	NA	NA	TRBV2	TGTGCCAGCAGTGAGGACGGGAACACTGAAGCTTTCTTT	CASSEDGNTEAFF
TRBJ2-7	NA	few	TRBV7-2	TGTGCCAGCAGCTTAGGCAGGTCCTACGAGCAGTACTTC	CASSLGRSYEQYF
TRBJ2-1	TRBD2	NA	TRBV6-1	TGTGCCAGCGAGGGACTAGCGGGGGTTTACAATGAGCAGTTCTTC	CASEGLAGVYNEQFF
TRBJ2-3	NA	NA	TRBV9	TGTGCCAGCAGCGTCCAGGGCATCTCAGATACGCAGTATTTT	CASSVQGISDTQYF